The 10 T cell receptor beta chains reported below all come from one sample, sequenced in a study of vaccination effects on CD4 cells after COVID-19. No cognate antigen is known for these TCRs. Clones were read by immunoSEQ multiplex PCR, and TCRdb kept only the in-frame ones, dropping some. The sample shows fewer than 40,000 clones, roughly 70% of them seen only once. At the end of 10 days of culture, CD4+ T cells were isolated. This specimen consisted of CD4+ T cells from PBMCs cultured without peptide, obtained before COVID-19 vaccination. The receptors here all came from a human donor who received a COVID-19 vaccine.

A few counts support this clone. The V gene is TRBV3-1 (or the pseudogene TRBV3-2), the J gene TRBJ2-7; 10 nucleotides line up with TRBD1. V gave up 3 bases and J gave up 3 bases; unmatched junction bases: 2. CDR3 length: 14 residues. Germline CDR1 LGHDT, CDR2 YNNKEL (reference sequence). In nucleotides, the CDR3 is TGTGCCAGCAGCCAGACAGGGGGCTACTACGAGCAGTACTTC. It translates to CASSQTGGYYEQYF.

The chain employs TRBV18 and TRBJ2-1; D uncertain. The germline V and J ends were trimmed by 3 bases and 9 bases, with 12 bases remaining between them. Per germline, CDR1 KGHSH and CDR2 LQKENI. CDR3 length equals 13 residues. In DNA form, the CDR3 reads TGTGCCAGCTCACCCCCGCCGACAACTGAGCAGTTCTTC. Amino acids: CASSPPPTTEQFF.

The chain combines TRBV14 with TRBJ1-2; possibly TRBD1 for D (5 bases). Looked up from germline, CDR1 is SGHDN and CDR2 is FVKESK. The CDR3 contains 13 residues. Trimming left V 4 bases short and J 8 bases short, with 14 bases between. CDR3 sequence (DNA): TGTGCCAGCAGCCCAATCGGGAGGGGAGGCTACACCTTC. Translated, it gives CASSPIGRGGYTF.

The chain uses TRBV6-5 and TRBJ2-5; D is possibly TRBD1 (6 bases). V gave up 5 bases and J gave up 5 bases, with 15 bases separating them. The CDR3 runs to 14 residues. The V gene's germline CDR1 is MNHEY and CDR2 SVGAGI. CDR3 nucleotides: TGTGCCAGCAGTCATACAGGGAGCGGTGAGACCCAGTACTTC. Translation gives CASSHTGSGETQYF.

This clone is a singleton in its sample. CDR3 in amino acids: CASSSAARNYTF. CDR3 nucleotides: TGTGCCAGCTCTTCTGCCGCCAGAAACTACACCTTC. The V gene is TRBV18, the J gene TRBJ1-2, with unresolved D. Germline-derived CDR1 and CDR2 are KGHSH and LQKENI. The CDR3 is 12 residues long. V lost 6 bases and J 10 bases, leaving 15 bases between the germline ends. The variable domain in full, with the rest retrieved from reference TRBV18 and TRBJ1-2, is NAGVMQNPRHLVRRRGQEARLRCSPMKGHSHVYWYRQLPEEGLKFMVYLQKENIIDESGMPKERFSAEFPKEGPSILRIQQVVRGDSAAYFCASSSAARNYTFGSGTRLTVV.

This rearrangement joins TRBV4-2 to TRBJ2-3; 7 positions match TRBD2. The germline CDR1 and CDR2 sequences are LGHNA and YNFKEQ. The length of the CDR3 is 17 residues. The ends lost 4 bases at V and 3 bases at J; junction bases unmatched: 13. The DNA of the CDR3 is TGTGCCAGCAGCCCAGGGCACGGGGAGGGGAGAACAGATACGCAGTATTTT. As protein: CASSPGHGEGRTDTQYF.

This clone was recorded once. The V call is TRBV7-9, the J call TRBJ1-1, with D possibly TRBD1 on 5 matching bases. Per germline, CDR1 SEHNR and CDR2 FQNEAQ (reference sequence). The length of the CDR3 is 15 residues. V shed 7 bases and J shed 6 bases, with 21 bases lying between them. CDR3 nucleotides: TGTGCCAGCAACCCTAAGGACATTATGAGCCCTGAAGCTTTCTTT. It encodes CASNPKDIMSPEAFF.

This rearrangement joins TRBV30 to TRBJ2-6; D gene unclear. V was pared by 2 bases and J by 0 bases, with 14 bases between. The CDR3 consists of 17 residues. Germline V gene data show CDR1 as GTSNPN and CDR2 as SVGIG (reference sequence). The CDR3 protein is CAWSSLGVSSGANVLTF. The DNA of the CDR3 is TGTGCCTGGAGTTCACTCGGAGTTTCCTCTGGGGCCAACGTCCTGACTTTC.

The chain joins TRBV7-6 to TRBJ2-7; 9 bases align to TRBD1. The CDR3 runs 15 residues. CDR1 is SGHVS and CDR2 is FNYEAQ in the germline V gene. V shed 4 bases, J shed 6 bases, and the junction held 10 bases outside the gene matches. CDR3 amino acids: CASSSRTTGGGEQYF. CDR3 in DNA: TGTGCCAGCAGCTCCCGAACGACAGGGGGTGGCGAGCAGTACTTC.

This clone turned up a few times. Compared with germline, one end of the junction differs, possibly owing to a read error. The genes are TRBV6-6 and TRBJ1-6; the match to TRBD1 covers 7 bases. Per germline, CDR1 MNHNY and CDR2 SVGAGI (reference sequence). The CDR3 length is 14 residues. This CDR3 reads CASSYRRDRTTTYF. CDR3 nucleotide sequence: TGTGCCAGCAGTTACAGGAGGGACAGAACAACTACCTACTTT.